This TCR beta chain appears in the sequencing data of a study of T cell clones after liver transplantation. In the study overall: TCRbeta sequencing after a pre-transplant mixed lymphocyte reaction identified graft-donor-reactive clones, later tracked in post-transplant blood. Draws occurred before transplant, before withdrawal, and after complete or failed withdrawal. Study results and limitations: Compared with third party-reactive sequences, donor-reactive ones declined more, independent of withdrawal success.

Regarding this clone: Its antigen is unidentified.

The CDR3 has 16 residues. Germline V CDR1 and CDR2: SGHVS, FQNEAQ. Trimming took 1 base from V and 1 from J, leaving 13 bases between them. Thawed unstimulated PBMCs were FACS-sorted by CD3, CD4 and CD8 into two populations. Assay: immunoSEQ multiplex PCR; the TCRdb copy retains only in-frame clones and omits some. This table holds roughly 70,000 clones, roughly 90% found once. Sequenced material: CD4+ T cells from blood, taken before liver transplant. This chain connects TRBV7-8 to TRBJ1-1; D is unresolved. The clonotype was recovered from a human donor who received a liver transplant. CDR3 residues: CASSLVLSYPNTEAFF. CDR3 sequence (DNA): TGTGCCAGCAGCTTAGTATTGAGTTACCCGAACACTGAAGCTTTCTTT.